One sample yielded the 21 T cell receptor beta chains listed below, sequenced in a study of Tregs in tolerant kidney transplant recipients. TCRdb's table, derived via immunoSEQ multiplex PCR, lists solely in-frame clones and lacks some. The sample lists about 78,000 clones, approximately 89% occurring once. Sample: Tregs from blood, taken before the transplant. All receptors come from a human donor who received a combined kidney and bone marrow transplant.

The V gene is TRBV5-1, the J gene TRBJ2-3, with 8 bases identical to TRBD1. The J segment lost 3 bases and the V segment lost 4 bases, leaving 7 bases of the junction unmatched. From germline, CDR1 is SGHRS and CDR2 YFSETQ. There are 15 residues in the CDR3. CDR3 loop: CASSHGQGRTDTQYF. The CDR3 DNA follows: TGCGCCAGCAGCCACGGACAGGGTAGGACAGATACGCAGTATTTT. Using reference TRBV5-1 and TRBJ2-3 for the parts outside the CDR3, the full variable domain is KAGVTQTPRYLIKTRGQQVTLSCSPISGHRSVSWYQQTPGQGLQFLFEYFSETQRNKGNFPGRFSGRQFSNSRSEMNVSTLELGDSALYLCASSHGQGRTDTQYFGPGTRLTVL.

This clone was detected once. The V call is TRBV5-1, the J call TRBJ2-7; 8 bases fit TRBD1. The CDR3 is made up of 15 amino acids. V shed 4 bases and J 4 bases; nucleotides not matched to a gene: 10. The germline V gene encodes CDR1 SGHRS and CDR2 YFSETQ. CDR3: CASSARTGRSYEQYF. CDR3 nucleotide sequence: TGCGCCAGCAGCGCTAGGACAGGGAGATCATACGAGCAGTACTTC.

The rearrangement joins TRBV7-2 to TRBJ2-3; D could derive from TRBD1 or TRBD2 (5 bases each). CDR1 is SGHTA, CDR2 FQGNSA, per germline. CDR3 length: 12 amino acids. The V gene lost 5 bases and the J gene lost 5 bases, with 8 bases spanning the gap. The CDR3 nucleotides are TGTGCCAGCAGCCCGGGGCGAGATACGCAGTATTTT. Translating it yields CASSPGRDTQYF.

This clone was counted a single time. The chain employs TRBV2 and TRBJ2-5, with D unresolved. V lost 8 bases, J lost 4 bases, and 8 bases lay in between. Germline V gene sequence: CDR1 SNHLY, CDR2 FYNNEI. CDR3 length: 11 residues. CDR3 nucleotides: TGTGCCAGCGCCCGGTTAGAGACCCAGTACTTC. This codes for CASARLETQYF.

The genes are TRBV28 and TRBJ1-2, with 7 bases aligning to TRBD1. The CDR3 is 14 residues long. The ends lost 6 bases at V and 4 bases at J; junction bases unmatched: 8. Germline CDR1 and CDR2: MDHEN and SYDVKM. CDR3 in DNA: TGTGCCAGCAGCACCTCCGGGACAGTCTATGGCTACACCTTC. This codes for CASSTSGTVYGYTF.

The CDR3 loop is CASSLPGRETGELFF. The CDR3, as DNA: TGTGCCAGCAGTTTACCGGGACGGGAGACCGGGGAGCTGTTTTTT. V and J are TRBV28 and TRBJ2-2; the D gene is possibly TRBD2 (6 bases). Germline V gives CDR1 MDHEN, CDR2 SYDVKM. The CDR3 contains 15 residues. Trimming cost V 2 bases and J 5 bases, with 12 bases left between them. The entire variable domain, with the rest obtained from reference TRBV28 and TRBJ2-2, is as follows: DVKVTQSSRYLVKRTGEKVFLECVQDMDHENMFWYRQDPGLGLRLIYFSYDVKMKEKGDIPEGYSVSREKKERFSLILESASTNQTSMYLCASSLPGRETGELFFGEGSRLTVL.

The chain carries TRBV5-6 and TRBJ2-3; D may be TRBD2 (5 bases). The CDR3 has 13 amino acids. CDR1 is SGHDT and CDR2 is YYEEEE in the germline V gene. Trimming removed 1 base at V and 5 bases at J, with 8 bases between. Written as DNA, the CDR3 is TGTGCCAGCAGCTTGTTAGCGAGAGATACGCAGTATTTT. Translating it yields CASSLLARDTQYF.

The J gene is TRBJ1-2, the V gene TRBV5-1; maybe TRBD1 (6 bases). V was pared by 0 bases and J by 4 bases, with 7 bases between. The germline gives CDR1 SGHRS, CDR2 YFSETQ. The CDR3 sequence is 13 residues long. CDR3 nucleotide sequence: TGCGCCAGCAGCTTGGACAGGGCCTATGGCTACACCTTC. Its protein product is CASSLDRAYGYTF.

The CDR3: CASSLDTGGTGELFF. The CDR3 DNA follows: TGTGCCAGCAGCTTAGACACAGGGGGGACCGGGGAGCTGTTTTTT. The chain has TRBV11-1 and TRBJ2-2; 8 bases map to TRBD1. CDR1 and CDR2 from the germline V gene are SGHAT and FQDESV (reference sequence). V shed 1 base, J shed 5 bases, and the junction held 3 bases outside the gene matches. The CDR3 has 15 amino acids.

V gene TRBV9 combines with J gene TRBJ1-1; TRBD1 aligns across 8 bases. Unmatched junction bases numbered 7, after V lost 4 bases and J lost 5 bases. Germline values: CDR1 SGDLS, CDR2 YYNGEE. CDR3 length equals 14 residues. The CDR3 loop is CASSSAQGVTEAFF. The CDR3 nucleotides read TGTGCCAGCAGCTCGGCACAGGGGGTGACTGAAGCTTTCTTT.

The CDR3 DNA reads TGTGCCAGCAGCTTAGCGTTTGTGGGGCTGAACACTGAAGCTTTCTTT. Translation gives CASSLAFVGLNTEAFF. This chain connects TRBV7-8 to TRBJ1-1, with D perhaps matching TRBD1 (5 bases). Per the germline V gene, CDR1 is SGHVS and CDR2 is FQNEAQ. Trimming left V 0 bases short and J 0 bases short, with 11 bases between. This CDR3 comprises 16 residues.

The rearrangement links TRBV5-4 to TRBJ2-5; 7 positions agree with TRBD2. The germline V gene has CDR1 SGHNT and CDR2 YYREEE (reference sequence). This CDR3 has 15 residues. The ends lost 3 bases at V and 4 bases at J; junction bases unmatched: 9. The CDR3 DNA reads TGTGCCAGCAGCTACGGTGGGAGGGCCACAGAGACCCAGTACTTC. Its translation is CASSYGGRATETQYF. The full variable domain, its missing parts supplied by reference TRBV5-4 and TRBJ2-5, is ETGVTQSPTHLIKTRGQQVTLRCSSQSGHNTVSWYQQALGQGPQFIFQYYREEENGRGNFPPRFSGLQFPNYSSELNVNALELDDSALYLCASSYGGRATETQYFGPGTRLLVL.

This chain links TRBV5-1 with TRBJ2-7; a weak D match, TRBD1 (5 bases). From germline, CDR1 is SGHRS and CDR2 YFSETQ. V lost 3 bases and J 2 bases, leaving 12 bases between the germline ends. The CDR3 has 14 residues. The CDR3 protein is CASSSGSPTYEQYF. CDR3 bases: TGCGCCAGCAGCTCAGGGTCCCCTACCTACGAGCAGTACTTC.

V and J are TRBV9 and TRBJ1-1; no clear D gene. Per germline, CDR1 SGDLS and CDR2 YYNGEE. The CDR3 is made up of 15 amino acids. Trimming left V 3 bases short and J 0 bases short, with 12 bases between. The CDR3 DNA sequence: TGTGCCAGCAGCGCCGCTGGCAGGATGAACACTGAAGCTTTCTTT. The encoded protein is CASSAAGRMNTEAFF.

V and J are TRBV28 and TRBJ2-4; TRBD2 matches at 7 bases. Germline V gene lookup returns CDR1 MDHEN and CDR2 SYDVKM. The CDR3 totals 16 residues. Trimming took 4 bases from V and 1 from J; bases not matched to a gene: 7. The CDR3 region is CASSSGTTTAKNIQYF. Written as DNA, the CDR3 is TGTGCCAGCAGTTCCGGGACTACCACGGCCAAAAACATTCAGTACTTC.

The chain couples TRBV28 to TRBJ2-1; TRBD1 might be the D (6 bases). V lost 4 bases and J 6 bases, leaving 13 bases between the germline ends. From germline, CDR1 is MDHEN and CDR2 SYDVKM. CDR3 length: 14 residues. The CDR3 region has the DNA TGTGCCAGCAGTTCACCGACAGGACCCAATGAGCAGTTCTTC. This sequence encodes CASSSPTGPNEQFF.

The chain combines TRBV7-9 with TRBJ2-1; no clear D. This CDR3 is built from 15 residues. In germline, CDR1 is SEHNR, CDR2 FQNEAQ (reference sequence). The ends were cut back, 1 base at V and 8 bases at J, with 15 bases in the middle. The CDR3 protein is CASSLGASWQDEQFF. The CDR3 DNA is TGTGCCAGCAGCTTAGGGGCTAGTTGGCAAGATGAGCAGTTCTTC.

The chain links TRBV10-3 to TRBJ2-3; 10 bases agree with TRBD2. The CDR3 consists of 16 residues. Per the germline V gene, CDR1 is ENHRY and CDR2 is SYGVKD. The V gene end was trimmed by 4 bases and the J gene end by 0 bases; junction bases not matched to a gene: 4. The CDR3 here is CAISGQTSGSTDTQYF. The CDR3 nucleotides read TGTGCCATCAGTGGGCAGACTAGCGGGAGCACAGATACGCAGTATTTT.

This clone occurred a few times. V usage is TRBV7-8 and J usage is TRBJ2-3; 9 nucleotides align to TRBD2. The V segment lost 5 bases and the J segment 6 bases; nucleotides outside the gene matches: 9. This CDR3 is built from 15 residues. Germline V gives CDR1 SGHVS, CDR2 FQNEAQ. The CDR3 is CASSHSGSLSDTQYF. DNA of the CDR3: TGTGCCAGCAGCCATAGCGGGAGTCTATCGGATACGCAGTATTTT.

The chain uses TRBV7-9 and TRBJ2-7, with D maybe TRBD1 (5 bases). Germline assignment: CDR1 SEHNR and CDR2 FQNEAQ (reference sequence). The CDR3 is made up of 15 amino acids. The ends were cut back, 4 bases at V and 2 bases at J, with 15 bases in the middle. CDR3 coding DNA: TGTGCCAGCAGCTCCCTTTGGGGCCCCACCTACGAGCAGTACTTC. It yields the protein CASSSLWGPTYEQYF.

The gene calls are TRBV11-2 and TRBJ2-7; D uncertain. The CDR3 runs 14 residues. V dropped 3 bases and J dropped 7 bases, with 16 bases sitting between them. CDR1 and CDR2 from the germline V gene are SGHAT and FQNNGV. CDR3 protein: CASSFYGPRIEQYF. The CDR3 DNA sequence: TGTGCCAGCAGCTTCTATGGACCTAGAATTGAGCAGTACTTC.